What follows describes a single T cell receptor (beta chain). What it recognizes is unknown. This record comes from a study of cytomegalovirus exposure and HLA in healthy donors. Study-wide results and caveats: The only immune exposure information that was available was CMV serostatus.

Primers included in the PCR were 60 Vbeta and 13 Jbeta primers. Profiling relied on immunoSEQ multiplex PCR, and the TCRdb table lists in-frame clones only, not all of them. The sample lists approximately 160,000 clones, roughly 80% occurring once. This CDR3 spans 13 amino acids. Trimming at V came to 10 bases and at J to 4 bases, leaving 7 bases not matched to a gene. Germline values: CDR1 SGHRS, CDR2 YFSETQ. This rearrangement joins TRBV5-1 to TRBJ1-2, with 10 bases fitting TRBD1. The sequencing input was PBMCs. The TCR was taken from a man aged 18 to 35 in good health and CMV-seropositive. This chain's CDR3 is CAGRRDRGYGYTF. Written as DNA, the CDR3 is TGCGCCGGACGCCGGGACAGGGGCTATGGCTACACCTTC.